This TCR beta chain was profiled in a study of CD8 T cells in Susac syndrome. General study points: The relatively small number of individuals in the TCR sequencing and HLA analysis was acknowledged by the study.

Comments on this clonotype: Its antigen is as yet unknown.

This CDR3 comprises 14 residues. J was trimmed by 5 bases and V by 6 bases; bases with no gene match: 6. Germline CDR1 reads SGDLS; CDR2 reads YYNGEE. When the RNA was reverse transcribed, random hexamers were used with an input of roughly 0.45 to 1 ug. The CDR3 of TCR beta was amplified by immunoSEQ multiplex PCR across 54 Vbeta and 13 Jbeta. In TCRdb, the immunoSEQ multiplex PCR reads were re-called with MiXCR into one record per CDR3 protein. The sample carries 200,000 to 250,000 distinct CDR3 sequences, around 93% recorded once. The patients serving as multiple sclerosis controls were treatment-naive. They had stable or active relapsing-remitting disease and fulfilled revised McDonald criteria. TEMRA cells were FACS-enriched and CD8+ and CD4+ T cells negatively isolated.

The source is a human donor with multiple sclerosis. Sequencing was carried out using CD4+ T cells from PBMCs. The V gene is TRBV9, the J gene TRBJ2-3; 10 bases are a match to TRBD2. This CDR3 reads CASNSGRFQDTQYF. The CDR3, as DNA: TGTGCCAGCAATAGCGGGAGGTTTCAAGATACGCAGTATTTT.